This TCR beta chain was identified in a study of a mutant IDH1 vaccine in newly diagnosed glioma. Overall study context: Before enrollment, the patients had been treated with radiotherapy alone, temozolomide alone, or both together. Most of them had received both.

V lost 4 bases and J lost 3, with 15 bases in between. The CDR3 covers 16 residues. The germline V gene has CDR1 SGHTA and CDR2 FQGNSA. Stated time point: week 35, safety follow-up. The vaccine gave 300 ug of a 20-mer mutant IDH1 peptide subcutaneously per dose. The repertoire was sequenced with immunoSEQ multiplex PCR; TCRdb's copy has only in-frame clones and lacks some. The table lists about 33,000 clones, over 75% of them singletons. This clone appeared once. What it binds is unknown. This specimen consisted of PBMCs, obtained from a glioma patient whose treatment included an IDH1 peptide vaccine. This TCR came from a man aged 35-49 years with glioma. Some clones in this sample may be carry-over from other donors' samples. The J gene is TRBJ1-4, the V gene TRBV7-2; D is unclear. The DNA of the CDR3 is TGTGCCAGCAGCTCACCATCCGGTTTGGCTAATGAAAAACTGTTTTTT. Encoded protein: CASSSPSGLANEKLFF.